A selection of T cell receptor beta chains follows, all from one sample in a study of blood T cell repertoires in COVID-19. TCRdb's table, derived via immunoSEQ multiplex PCR, lists solely in-frame clones and lacks some. The sample holds 150,000 to 200,000 clones, 79% seen once. Sequencing was carried out using peripheral blood. These receptors were obtained from a woman in her sixties or seventies with COVID-19, enrolled during active disease. CDR3s include the opening cysteine and the closing phenylalanine or tryptophan. A D gene is named only where the DNA matches it firmly. A row's size may be missing; if present it is once, few, many or a size class.

.	TRBV3-1/TRBV3-2	TRBJ2-2	TRBD1	TGTGCCAGCAGCCAAGGAGACAGGGGTAACACCGGGGAGCTGTTTTTT	CASSQGDRGNTGELFF
.	TRBV28	TRBJ2-2	TRBD2	TGTGCCAGCAGTTTATCGACTAGCGGGATCACCGGGGAGCTGTTTTTT	CASSLSTSGITGELFF
.	TRBV28	TRBJ1-5	.	TGTGCCAGCACCTCTCAGGGGCAGAATAGCAATCAGCCCCAGCATTTT	CASTSQGQNSNQPQHF
many	TRBV30	TRBJ1-5	.	TGTGCCTGGAGGCAGGAGGCCAATCAGCCCCAGCATTTT	CAWRQEANQPQHF
.	TRBV13	TRBJ2-5	.	TGTGCCAGCAGCTACGGACTGTTTGGGTCGACCCAGTACTTC	CASSYGLFGSTQYF
.	TRBV19	TRBJ2-1	TRBD2	TGTGCCAGTAGTATCGTAACGAGCGGGGACCACAATGAGCAGTTCTTC	CASSIVTSGDHNEQFF
few	TRBV2	TRBJ2-1	TRBD2	TGTGCCAGCAACCGGCTAGCGGGGATCAATGAGCAGTTCTTC	CASNRLAGINEQFF
.	TRBV28	TRBJ2-3	.	TGTGCCAGCACCGCAGTGGGGGGAATCATGGGAGATACGCAGTATTTT	CASTAVGGIMGDTQYF
once	TRBV7-7	TRBJ2-5	.	TGTGCTAGCAGCTTAGCCTCCTCGGACCAAGAGACCCAGTACTTC	CASSLASSDQETQYF
.	TRBV7-9	TRBJ2-7	TRBD1	TGTGCCAGCAGCGTACCCGGGACAGGGACCTACGAGCAGTACTTC	CASSVPGTGTYEQYF
.	TRBV3-1/TRBV3-2	TRBJ2-1	TRBD1	TGTGCCAGCAGCCCCTACAGGGGGCATTGGTCCTCCTCCTACAATGAGCAGTTCTTC	CASSPYRGHWSSSYNEQFF
.	TRBV4-2	TRBJ1-1	.	TGTGCCAGCAGCCAAGTTAGCACTGAAGCTTTCTTT	CASSQVSTEAFF
.	TRBV27	TRBJ2-1	TRBD2	TGTGCCAGCAGTCCCGACAGCATAGCGGGAATTAATGAGCAGTTCTTC	CASSPDSIAGINEQFF
.	TRBV7-2	TRBJ2-2	TRBD2	TGTGCCAGCAGCCCCTACCGCCCGGGGGGGCCAGGGGAGCTGTTTTTT	CASSPYRPGGPGELFF
.	TRBV27	TRBJ2-2	.	TGTGCCAGCAGCGCAGGGCTCGTGGAGCTGTTTTTT	CASSAGLVELFF
.	TRBV6-1	TRBJ1-5	.	TGTGCCAGCAGTGAATGGTACCGACAGAGGATCAATCAGCCCCAGCATTTT	CASSEWYRQRINQPQHF
.	TRBV7-9	TRBJ2-7	TRBD2	TGTGCCAGCAGCTTAGCCGGGGGACTAAATTACGAGCAGTACTTC	CASSLAGGLNYEQYF
.	TRBV9	TRBJ1-1	.	TGTGCCAGCAGCGGGACAGAAAGAAACACTGAAGCTTTCTTT	CASSGTERNTEAFF
.	TRBV6-2/TRBV6-3	TRBJ2-7	.	TGTGCCAGCAGTTCGGCGGGGACGAGCTCCTACGAGCAGTACTTC	CASSSAGTSSYEQYF
once	TRBV28	TRBJ2-1	TRBD2	TGTGCCAGCAGTTCCCTGGTTAGCGGGTACAATGAGCAGTTCTTC	CASSSLVSGYNEQFF
.	TRBV3-1/TRBV3-2	TRBJ1-1	TRBD1	TGTGCCAGCAGCCGAGAAGGGGGCTCAGGTACTGAAGCTTTCTTT	CASSREGGSGTEAFF
.	TRBV2	TRBJ2-2	.	TGTGCCAGCAGTGAGGGCAGGAGGGGGCGTGGGAACACCGGGGAGCTGTTTTTT	CASSEGRRGRGNTGELFF
.	TRBV19	TRBJ2-3	.	TGTGCCAGTAGTCTATCCTTGTGGAGCAGCACAGATACGCAGTATTTT	CASSLSLWSSTDTQYF
.	TRBV6-6	TRBJ2-7	.	TGTGCCAGCATGCCCCCCACTGTCTACGAGCAGTACTTC	CASMPPTVYEQYF
.	TRBV6-2/TRBV6-3	TRBJ2-3	TRBD2	TGTGCCAGCAGTCCCCGGACTATAGCGGGAGGGAATCGGGTGAGAGATACGCAGTATTTT	CASSPRTIAGGNRVRDTQYF
.	TRBV29-1	TRBJ1-1	TRBD1	TGCAGCGTTAGCCCCGCAGGGGGGAACACTGAAGCTTTCTTT	CSVSPAGGNTEAFF